Below are 32 T cell receptor beta chains sequenced from a single sample in a study of T cell responses to AZD1222 COVID-19 vaccine. Using immunoSEQ multiplex PCR, the repertoire was profiled, and TCRdb retains in-frame clones only, with some absent. The sample has fewer than 65,000 clones, roughly 82% seen once. The sample here was peripheral blood, taken on day 0 of AZD1222 vaccination. These receptors all stem from an adult in good health.

The J gene is TRBJ1-2, the V gene TRBV9, with 8 nucleotides matching TRBD1. CDR3 length equals 14 residues. J lost 4 bases, V lost 0 bases, and 2 bases had no gene match. CDR1 and CDR2 from the germline V gene are SGDLS and YYNGEE. The CDR3 loop reads CASSVETGGYGYTF. CDR3 coding DNA: TGTGCCAGCAGCGTAGAAACAGGGGGCTATGGCTACACCTTC.

This CDR3 is CASEGFEADTQYF. CDR3 in DNA: TGTGCCAGCGAGGGGTTTGAGGCAGATACGCAGTATTTT. This sequence joins TRBV7-6 and TRBJ2-3; the D call may be TRBD1 or TRBD2 (5 bases each). Trimming stripped 8 bases from V and 4 bases from J, with 13 bases between. The length of the CDR3 is 13 residues. Germline CDR1 and CDR2: SGHVS and FNYEAQ.

The chain carries TRBV12-3 or TRBV12-4 and TRBJ1-1; D is ambiguous. The CDR3 loop spans 13 amino acids. With 3 bases removed from V and 4 bases from J, the gap between germline ends came to 9 bases. In DNA, the CDR3 is TGTGCCAGCAGTTTGGGCCCGGGCACTGAAGCTTTCTTT. It codes for CASSLGPGTEAFF.

This clone was recorded once. This chain links TRBV7-6 with TRBJ2-7, with TRBD1 matching over 9 bases. There are 16 residues in the CDR3. Germline CDR1 is SGHVS and CDR2 is FNYEAQ. V shed 5 bases, J shed 3 bases, and the junction held 11 bases outside the gene matches. The CDR3: CASSPQGQGGFYEQYF. The CDR3 DNA follows: TGTGCCAGCAGCCCCCAGGGACAGGGAGGTTTCTACGAGCAGTACTTC.

The V gene is TRBV29-1, the J gene TRBJ2-3; D is ambiguous. V lost 6 bases and J 6 bases, leaving 7 bases between the germline ends. Germline CDR1 is SQVTM and CDR2 is ANQGSEA. This CDR3 region has 10 residues. The CDR3 DNA follows: TGCAGCGTCCCCGCGGATACGCAGTATTTT. Encoded protein: CSVPADTQYF.

This chain joins TRBV27 and TRBJ2-4; TRBD1 aligns across 9 bases. V was clipped by 5 bases and J by 7 bases; unmatched bases: 6. CDR3 size: 14 residues. The germline CDR1 and CDR2 sequences are MNHEY and SMNVEV (reference sequence). The DNA for the CDR3 is TGTGCCAGCAGTGTACAGGGGGCGACGAACATTCAGTACTTC. Its translation: CASSVQGATNIQYF.

This clone appeared once. The CDR3 protein is CASSMSFQRNNYGYTF. In nucleotides, the CDR3 is TGTGCCAGTAGTATGTCTTTCCAACGCAACAATTATGGCTACACCTTC. J is TRBJ1-2 and V is TRBV19; D unresolved. Per germline, CDR1 LNHDA and CDR2 SQIVND (reference sequence). With 3 bases removed from V and 5 bases from J, the gap between germline ends came to 19 bases. The CDR3 has 16 residues.

The V and J genes are TRBV7-9 and TRBJ1-2; no reliable D call. Trimming cost V 5 bases and J 3 bases, with 10 bases left between them. Germline V gene lookup returns CDR1 SEHNR and CDR2 FQNEAQ (reference sequence). The CDR3 sequence is 13 residues long. The CDR3, as DNA: TGTGCCAGCAGCGCATCGAGAGACTATGGCTACACCTTC. This gives the protein CASSASRDYGYTF.

The chain is built from TRBV16 and TRBJ1-1; D gene uncertain. Germline loops: CDR1 KGHSY, CDR2 FQNENV. This CDR3 comprises 12 residues. The ends were cut back, 4 bases at V and 4 bases at J, with 7 bases in the middle. The CDR3 nucleotides read TGTGCCAGCAGCCCCGTCGGCACTGAAGCTTTCTTT. This translates into CASSPVGTEAFF.

This clone occurred a few times. The rearrangement joins TRBV5-6 to TRBJ1-1, with D unclear. With 5 bases removed from V and 5 bases from J, the gap between germline ends came to 13 bases. The CDR3 is 13 amino acids. Germline values: CDR1 SGHDT, CDR2 YYEEEE. The CDR3 reads CASRTTEVTEAFF. In DNA, the CDR3 is TGTGCCAGCAGAACTACAGAGGTTACTGAAGCTTTCTTT. The full variable domain, completed using reference TRBV5-6 and TRBJ1-1, is DAGVTQSPTHLIKTRGQQVTLRCSPKSGHDTVSWYQQALGQGPQFIFQYYEEEERQRGNFPDRFSGHQFPNYSSELNVNALLLGDSALYLCASRTTEVTEAFFGQGTRLTVV.

The sample holds one count of this clone. CDR3 sequence reads: CASSYSTGVVTEAFF. The CDR3 DNA reads TGTGCCAGCAGTTACTCGACAGGGGTGGTCACTGAAGCTTTCTTT. V and J are TRBV6-5 and TRBJ1-1, with TRBD1 identical over 8 bases. The length of the CDR3 is 15 residues. CDR1 and CDR2 (germline): MNHEY, SVGAGI. V was clipped by 0 bases and J by 4 bases; unmatched bases: 4.

The chain joins TRBV9 to TRBJ2-5; 12 nucleotides match TRBD2. Germline CDR1 SGDLS, CDR2 YYNGEE. Trimming took 3 bases from V and 7 from J; bases not matched to a gene: 7. This CDR3 has 15 residues. CDR3 protein: CASSGRTSGRWTQYF. The CDR3 DNA sequence: TGTGCCAGCAGCGGAAGAACTAGCGGGAGGTGGACCCAGTACTTC.

This chain connects TRBV3-1 (or the pseudogene TRBV3-2) to TRBJ2-2, with 9 bases fitting TRBD2. Germline lookup yields CDR1 LGHDT and CDR2 YNNKEL (reference sequence). J was trimmed by 3 bases and V by 4 bases; bases with no gene match: 6. CDR3 size: 16 residues. The CDR3 sequence is CASSLTGTSYTGELFF. Written as DNA, the CDR3 is TGTGCCAGCAGCCTTACCGGGACTAGCTACACCGGGGAGCTGTTTTTT.

The chain employs TRBV18 and TRBJ2-3, with D perhaps assigned TRBD1 or TRBD2 (6 bases each). The germline V gene encodes CDR1 KGHSH and CDR2 LQKENI. V shed 1 base and J shed 1 base, with 9 bases lying between them. The CDR3 spans 15 residues. The CDR3 DNA sequence: TGTGCCAGCTCACCACGAGGGGGGCGCACAGATACGCAGTATTTT. Its translation is CASSPRGGRTDTQYF.

CDR3 loop: CSVARQGDAEQFF. The DNA of the CDR3 is TGCAGCGTGGCTCGACAGGGTGATGCTGAGCAGTTCTTC. V usage is TRBV29-1 and J usage is TRBJ2-7; TRBD1 agrees at 7 bases. The last part of the DNA fits TRBJ2-1 better; the J call may be wrong. Germline CDR1 SQVTM, CDR2 ANQGSEA. The CDR3 contains 13 residues.

The chain is built from TRBV9 and TRBJ1-2; the match to TRBD1 covers 8 bases. The CDR3 totals 15 residues. Germline V gives CDR1 SGDLS, CDR2 YYNGEE. Unmatched junction bases numbered 9, after V lost 2 bases and J lost 6 bases. In DNA, the CDR3 is TGTGCCAGCAGCGTCTTAACAGGGGGGTGGGATGGCTACACCTTC. It encodes CASSVLTGGWDGYTF.

This chain joins TRBV7-6 and TRBJ2-1, with 10 bases aligning to TRBD2. Trimming took 2 bases from V and 3 from J; bases not matched to a gene: 4. Looked up from germline, CDR1 is SGHVS and CDR2 is FNYEAQ. The CDR3 has 16 residues. The CDR3 loop reads CASSLIPSGSYNEQFF. The CDR3 coding sequence is TGTGCCAGCAGCTTAATCCCTAGCGGGAGCTACAATGAGCAGTTCTTC.

In this sample, this clone turned up once. This rearrangement joins TRBV6-5 to TRBJ1-2, with 7 positions matching TRBD1. Per the germline V gene, CDR1 is MNHEY and CDR2 is SVGAGI. This CDR3 region has 16 residues. J lost 4 bases, V lost 0 bases, and 8 bases had no gene match. CDR3 nucleotides: TGTGCCAGCAGTTACTCTTCGGGACAGCTTCCCTATGGCTACACCTTC. This encodes CASSYSSGQLPYGYTF.

The chain is built from TRBV11-3 and TRBJ1-2, with D perhaps matching TRBD1 (5 bases). Germline V lookup: CDR1 SGHNT, CDR2 YENEEA. V shed 1 base and J shed 8 bases, with 11 bases lying between them. The CDR3 spans 13 residues. The CDR3 is CASSLVDWGGYTF. The CDR3 region has the DNA TGTGCCAGCAGCTTAGTGGACTGGGGCGGCTACACCTTC.

The chain employs TRBV5-1 and TRBJ1-3, with D possibly being TRBD1 (5 bases). From germline, CDR1 is SGHRS and CDR2 YFSETQ. The CDR3 has 15 residues. The V end lost 2 bases, the J end lost 4 bases, and 13 bases lay between the germline ends. Here the CDR3 reads CASSLGGTRGNTIYF. Written as DNA, the CDR3 is TGCGCCAGCAGCTTAGGCGGGACGCGCGGAAACACCATATATTTT. Full variable domain (missing parts from reference TRBV5-1 and TRBJ1-3): KAGVTQTPRYLIKTRGQQVTLSCSPISGHRSVSWYQQTPGQGLQFLFEYFSETQRNKGNFPGRFSGRQFSNSRSEMNVSTLELGDSALYLCASSLGGTRGNTIYFGEGSWLTVV.

Only one count was recorded for this clone. The chain recombines TRBV11-1 with TRBJ1-2; maybe TRBD1 (6 bases). The CDR3 totals 15 residues. CDR1 and CDR2 (germline): SGHAT, FQDESV (reference sequence). Trimming removed 5 bases from V and 8 bases from J, with 21 bases in between. The CDR3 bases are TGTGCCAGCAGCGCGACCTTGGGGGCGCTTAAGGGCTACACCTTC. Translating gives CASSATLGALKGYTF.

This clone came up once. This chain joins TRBV18 and TRBJ2-6; 7 bases are a match to TRBD1. This CDR3 has 17 residues. Trimming cost V 5 bases and J 0 bases; bases outside gene matches: 7. CDR1 KGHSH and CDR2 LQKENI come from the germline V gene. This chain's CDR3 is CASSAGTAFSGANVLTF. For the CDR3, the DNA is TGTGCCAGCTCAGCCGGGACAGCATTCTCTGGGGCCAACGTCCTGACTTTC.

This clone appeared a single time. This chain joins TRBV7-3 and TRBJ2-1, with 8 nucleotides matching TRBD2. The V gene's germline CDR1 is SGHTA and CDR2 FQGTGA. This CDR3 is built from 15 residues. V was clipped by 1 base and J by 3 bases; unmatched bases: 2. The CDR3 DNA sequence: TGTGCCAGCAGCTTAATCACTAGCGGCTACAATGAGCAGTTCTTC. This sequence encodes CASSLITSGYNEQFF.

The J gene is TRBJ2-7, the V gene TRBV7-2, with D unresolved. Trimming took 4 bases from V and 6 from J, leaving 19 bases between them. The length of the CDR3 is 15 residues. Germline V gene sequence: CDR1 SGHTA, CDR2 FQGNSA. The CDR3 DNA follows: TGTGCCAGCAGCTCCACGAAGTCCCCATGGGGCGAGCAGTACGTC. Its protein product is CASSSTKSPWGEQYV.

This clone was picked up a small number of times. The gene calls are TRBV7-2 and TRBJ2-6, with TRBD1 as a possible D gene (5 bases). CDR1 and CDR2 (germline): SGHTA, FQGNSA. V gave up 6 bases and J gave up 7 bases, with 10 bases separating them. The CDR3 is 13 residues long. The CDR3 here is CASSSDRANVLTF. CDR3 DNA: TGTGCCAGCAGTTCAGACAGAGCCAACGTCCTGACTTTC.

CDR3 protein: CASSPTPFYEQYF. The DNA for the CDR3 is TGTGCCAGCAGCCCAACCCCCTTTTACGAGCAGTACTTC. This sequence joins TRBV7-2 and TRBJ2-7; D is unresolved. V lost 5 bases and J 4 bases, leaving 12 bases between the germline ends. CDR1 is SGHTA and CDR2 is FQGNSA in the germline V gene. There are 13 residues in the CDR3.

The rearrangement uses TRBV19 and TRBJ1-5, with 7 bases fitting TRBD1. The CDR3 loop spans 16 amino acids. J gave up 6 bases and V 6 bases, and 14 bases lay outside the gene matches. Germline V gives CDR1 LNHDA, CDR2 SQIVND (reference sequence). The CDR3 region is CASSPGLQGGLQPQHF. The CDR3 DNA sequence: TGTGCCAGTAGCCCGGGACTTCAGGGGGGTCTTCAGCCCCAGCATTTT. Variable domain in full (rest from reference TRBV19 and TRBJ1-5): DGGITQSPKYLFRKEGQNVTLSCEQNLNHDAMYWYRQDPGQGLRLIYYSQIVNDFQKGDIAEGYSVSREKKESFPLTVTSAQKNPTAFYLCASSPGLQGGLQPQHFGDGTRLSIL.

This clone was seen more than once but under ten times. The chain links TRBV2 to TRBJ2-7; the D gene is possibly TRBD2 (6 bases). In germline, CDR1 is SNHLY, CDR2 FYNNEI. Trimming took off 7 bases at V and 11 bases at J, with 21 bases between the two ends. The CDR3 runs to 13 residues. The CDR3 reads CASKEAGPEGKYV. The CDR3 nucleotides are TGTGCCAGCAAGGAAGCGGGCCCCGAAGGGAAGTACGTC.

V and J are TRBV28 and TRBJ2-1; TRBD2 might be the D (6 bases). The CDR3 is 14 residues long. Per the germline V gene, CDR1 is MDHEN and CDR2 is SYDVKM. Trimming cost V 7 bases and J 4 bases, with 14 bases left between them. The CDR3 DNA is TGTGCCAGCACTAGCGTCGAGGGTTACAATGAGCAGTTCTTC. Its protein is CASTSVEGYNEQFF.

The chain recombines TRBV5-1 with TRBJ2-2; D might be TRBD2 (6 bases). The CDR3 contains 18 residues. Germline V gene lookup returns CDR1 SGHRS and CDR2 YFSETQ. Trimming shortened V by 3 bases and J by 2 bases, and 20 bases separated the two germline ends. CDR3 protein: CASSWRIRRGFNTGELFF. The CDR3 DNA sequence: TGCGCCAGCAGCTGGCGTATACGCCGGGGGTTTAACACCGGGGAGCTGTTTTTT.

V usage is TRBV9 and J usage is TRBJ1-5; D is undetermined. In germline, CDR1 is SGDLS, CDR2 YYNGEE. The CDR3 runs to 14 residues. V dropped 4 bases and J dropped 1 base, with 9 bases sitting between them. The CDR3 bases are TGTGCCAGCAGCCCCGATTTGAGCAATCAGCCCCAGCATTTT. Translating it yields CASSPDLSNQPQHF.

J is TRBJ1-1 and V is TRBV6-5; possible D gene TRBD1, 5 bases. Germline lookup yields CDR1 MNHEY and CDR2 SVGAGI. With 2 bases removed from V and 5 bases from J, the gap between germline ends came to 18 bases. CDR3 size: 16 residues. CDR3 nucleotides: TGTGCCAGCAGTTACGGGGCAGGCCACCGAGGGACTGAAGCTTTCTTT. Protein sequence: CASSYGAGHRGTEAFF.